This section outlines one TCR beta chain sequence together with its context. Its antigen is still unknown. No much larger clone exists at a distance of one base, and base qualities are not known. The germline V and J ends show losses of 1 base and 6 bases respectively, and no gene match explains 5 bases of the junction. From the germline V gene, CDR1 is SGHRS and CDR2 is YFSETQ. The CDR3, from cysteine to phenylalanine, totals 14 residues. Only the CDR3 DNA stays, 42 bases, in frame from base 1. The receptor library was made with RT-PCR. TCRdb records Illumina HiSeq 2500 as the sequencer. Using fastp trimming at Q25 and MiXCR clonotype assembly, TCRdb reanalyzed the public sequencing data and kept in-frame beta chains. Under each unique CDR3 protein, matching rows form one entry showing the most common genes and DNA. Across this sample there are a few hundred thousand distinct CDR3 sequences, with around 13% seen only once. The ten largest clonotypes hold roughly 10% of the sample.

The sample originates from a study of response to subunit inactivated influenza vaccine (dated by TCRdb to 2016 to 2018). About the investigation overall: Deep quantitative profiling of the T cell receptor repertoire was used in the study to follow responses to a trivalent subunit inactivated influenza vaccine.

Paper-wide results and their limitations: According to the authors, only a limited number of new T cells may be recruited by each seasonal influenza vaccination.

This sequence originates from a man aged 50-59 years who received an inactivated influenza vaccine. Donor details come from another sample of the same person, matched by shared clones. Material: PBMCs from blood, obtained 11 to 12 days after vaccination. Rearrangement joined TRBV5-1 to TRBJ2-3; 7 bases in the middle match TRBD2. CDR3 reads: CASSLTSVGDTQYF. The nucleotide sequence reads TGCGCCAGCAGCTTGACTAGCGTCGGGGATACGCAGTATTTT.